The text below deals with one TCR beta chain. The data derive from a study of shared clonotypes between healthy human individuals. From CD4+ cells came CD45RA+ naive and CD45RA-negative memory subsets. Methods used by the authors: ImmunoSEQ sequences covered only the junction and lacked quality scores; filtering therefore differed. Sequencing was performed with immunoSEQ multiplex PCR; in TCRdb, only in-frame clones are kept and a portion is missing. V and J calls and clone size follow that table, whereas D and trimming were derived from the DNA. The table includes around 2.5 million clones, approximately 93% detected once. Trimming removed 2 bases from V and 8 bases from J, with 9 bases in between. Per germline, CDR1 MDHEN and CDR2 SYDVKM. The CDR3 length is 12 residues.

The clonotype originates from a man between 18 and 35 years old in good health. Some clones in this sample may be carry-over from other donors' samples. The specimen sequenced was naive CD4+ T cells from PBMCs. The subset was: CD45RA+ positively selected. The chain combines TRBV28 with TRBJ1-2, with TRBD1 as a possible D gene (5 bases). The CDR3 coding sequence is TGTGCCAGCAGTTTAGGGAAGGGGGGCTACACCTTC. Its protein is CASSLGKGGYTF.